A selection of T cell receptor beta chains follows, all from one sample in a study of blood T cell repertoires in COVID-19. Profiled with immunoSEQ multiplex PCR; TCRdb holds only in-frame clones, not every one. The sample yields 110,000 or so clones, 84% seen once. The material sequenced was peripheral blood. The receptors come from a middle-aged woman with acute or convalescent COVID-19. Each CDR3 is given with its conserved first and last residue. A D gene is named only where the DNA matches it firmly. For some rows the clone size is stated as once, few or many, or as a class when expanded; others skip it.

>NA|NA|TRBV5-4
CASSPSVSRANEQFF
>TRBD2|NA|TRBV9
CASSVGSGGAREQFF
>NA|NA|TRBV29-1
CSVEGGGGANVLTF
>NA|NA|TRBV6-6
CASSYSQGRQPQHF
>TRBD1|NA|TRBV10-3
CAISRTGGNEKLFF
>NA|NA|TRBV2
CASPDSVGANVLTF
>NA|few|TRBV7-3
CASSLRREGTEAFF
>NA|NA|TRBV3-1/TRBV3-2
CASSRGQKNSPLHF
>NA|NA|TRBV3-1/TRBV3-2
CASSQELRTDTQYF
>NA|NA|TRBV25-1
CASSPPTQETNGYTF
>TRBD2|NA|TRBV2
CASSEDGGGGTDTQYF
>NA|NA|TRBV9
CASSPGQGNQPQHF
>NA|NA|TRBV19
CASSIDDRTQQYF
>NA|NA|TRBV4-3
CASSQDPGSSYEQYF
>TRBD1|NA|TRBV7-2
CASSPGQDNYGYTF
>TRBD1|NA|TRBV2
CASRPTRGQTGELFF
>NA|NA|TRBV5-6
CASSFTGLATNEKLFF
>NA|NA|TRBV2
CASSDTGELFF
>TRBD2|NA|TRBV7-2
CASSLRLAGATYNEQFF
>NA|NA|TRBV30
CAGKGQSSYEQYF
>TRBD1|once|TRBV7-9
CASSFETGGDEAFF
>TRBD1|NA|TRBV7-8
CASSQFDRAPTF
>TRBD1|NA|TRBV2
CASSGTDISGNTIYF
>NA|NA|TRBV11-3
CASSLDKELFF
>NA|NA|TRBV2
CASRRRGENTEAFF
>TRBD2|NA|TRBV7-3
CASSPGLAVFQETQYF
>NA|NA|TRBV30
CAWSSGPHTEAFF
>NA|NA|TRBV2
CASREGGIEAFF
>TRBD1|NA|TRBV6-5
CASSRPGTGEQYF
>NA|NA|TRBV5-4
CASTRAGGNNEQFF
>NA|NA|TRBV7-2
CASSLEGFNEQFF
>TRBD2|NA|TRBV7-8
CASSLIFKIAGGTSGANVLTF
>NA|NA|TRBV6-6
CASSYRPPGFTEAFF
>TRBD1|NA|TRBV5-4
CASSLEGQGTTIYGYTF
>TRBD2|once|TRBV6-5
CASRRGAGTTDTQYF
>NA|NA|TRBV19
CASSIQGTGKLFF
>NA|NA|TRBV2
CASSLGGDPRWYTEAFF
>NA|NA|TRBV5-1
CASSLLPPTGSGNTIYF
>NA|NA|TRBV15
CATSQGSNQPQHF
>TRBD1|NA|TRBV6-2/TRBV6-3
CASSYSGTGRELFF
>NA|NA|TRBV6-6
CASETGRVSENSPLHF
>NA|NA|TRBV7-9
CASSLSGTYEQYF
>TRBD2|NA|TRBV5-6
CASSLEVREDFYTDTQYF
>NA|NA|TRBV5-8
CASSTPGQSSGNTIYF
>TRBD1|once|TRBV5-1
CASSGQGAHGELFF
>NA|once|TRBV11-2
CASSLGLRADAGDGYTF
>TRBD2|NA|TRBV7-6
CASSLQLAGTSYEQYF
>NA|NA|TRBV19
CASSMEGFLAKNIQYF
>NA|once|TRBV6-6
CASSYGLAQETQYF
>TRBD1|NA|TRBV4-1
CASSPRTPGTGLSEAFF
>NA|NA|TRBV2
CASRGQAEAFF
>TRBD1|NA|TRBV9
CASNSQGVYNQPQHF
>TRBD2|NA|TRBV12-5
CASGSQTSSQYF
>NA|NA|TRBV27
CASRLGVYQETQYF
>NA|NA|TRBV3-1/TRBV3-2
CASSPPGLRGGGEQFF
>TRBD1|NA|TRBV25-1
CASSATGTIGGYTF
>TRBD2|once|TRBV5-1
CASSPGGTSVPQETQYF
>TRBD1|NA|TRBV10-2
CASRGKVGQRRMDGYTF
>NA|NA|TRBV19
CASSPAGASYGYTF
>TRBD2|NA|TRBV19
CASSDHRGGNNEQFF